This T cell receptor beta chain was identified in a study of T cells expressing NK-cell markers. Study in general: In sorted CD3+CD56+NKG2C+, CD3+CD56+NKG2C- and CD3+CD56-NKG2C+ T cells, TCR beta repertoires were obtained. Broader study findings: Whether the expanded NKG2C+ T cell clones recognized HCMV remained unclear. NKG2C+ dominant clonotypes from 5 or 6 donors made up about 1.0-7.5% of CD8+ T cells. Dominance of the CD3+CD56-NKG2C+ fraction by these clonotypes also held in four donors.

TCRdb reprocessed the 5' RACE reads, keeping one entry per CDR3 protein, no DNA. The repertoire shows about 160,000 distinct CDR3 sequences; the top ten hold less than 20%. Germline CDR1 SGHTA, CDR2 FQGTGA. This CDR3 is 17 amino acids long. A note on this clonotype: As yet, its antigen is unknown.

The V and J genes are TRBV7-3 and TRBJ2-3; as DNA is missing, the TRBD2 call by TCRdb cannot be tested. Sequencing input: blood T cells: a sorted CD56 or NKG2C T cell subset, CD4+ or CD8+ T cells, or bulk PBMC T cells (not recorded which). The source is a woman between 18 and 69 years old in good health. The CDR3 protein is CASSPQTSGRETDTQYF. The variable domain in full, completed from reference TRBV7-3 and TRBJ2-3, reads GAGVSQTPSNKVTEKGKYVELRCDPISGHTALYWYRQSLGQGPEFLIYFQGTGAADDSGLPNDRFFAVRPEGSVSTLKIQRTERGDSAVYLCASSPQTSGRETDTQYFGPGTRLTVL.